This entry describes one T cell receptor beta chain. The sample is drawn from a study of T cell responses to AZD1222 COVID-19 vaccine. Assay: immunoSEQ multiplex PCR; the TCRdb copy retains only in-frame clones and omits some. The sample has around 150,000 clones; roughly 91% are singletons. The sample was peripheral blood, taken 28 days after the second AZD1222 dose. This sequence originates from an adult who received the AZD1222 COVID-19 vaccine.

CDR3 coding DNA: TGCGCCAGCAGCTCGGATGGCAATCAGCCCCAGCATTTT. Translation: CASSSDGNQPQHF. The chain recombines TRBV5-1 with TRBJ1-5; D gene unclear. The V end lost 3 bases, the J end lost 2 bases, and 6 bases lay between the germline ends. The germline V gene has CDR1 SGHRS and CDR2 YFSETQ. The CDR3 is 13 amino acids.